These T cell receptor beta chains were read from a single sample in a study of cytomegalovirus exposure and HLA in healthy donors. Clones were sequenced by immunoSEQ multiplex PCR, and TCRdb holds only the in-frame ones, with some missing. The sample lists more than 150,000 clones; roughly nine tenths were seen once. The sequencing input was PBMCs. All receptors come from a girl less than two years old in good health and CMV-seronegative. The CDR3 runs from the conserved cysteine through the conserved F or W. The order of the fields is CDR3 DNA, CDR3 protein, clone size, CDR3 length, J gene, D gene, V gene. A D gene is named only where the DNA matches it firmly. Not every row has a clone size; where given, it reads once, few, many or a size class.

TGCGCCAGCAGCCATCGGGGCTCTGGGGCCAACGTCCTGACTTTC	CASSHRGSGANVLTF	NA	15	TRBJ2-6	NA	TRBV4-1
TGTGCCAGCAGCTCGGGGGGGCGGGGGAACTATGGCTACACCTTC	CASSSGGRGNYGYTF	NA	15	TRBJ1-2	NA	TRBV5-4
TGCGCCAGCAGTCAGGGGCAGGGGGCGCGGGGGGAGCTGTTTTTT	CASSQGQGARGELFF	once	15	TRBJ2-2	TRBD1	TRBV23-1
TGCGCCAGCAGTCCCTTTAGGGAGTTTCTAGATACGCAGTATTTT	CASSPFREFLDTQYF	NA	15	TRBJ2-3	NA	TRBV4-1
TGCGCCAGCAGCTTAAGGGCACAGGGGGGCAATGAGCAGTTCTTC	CASSLRAQGGNEQFF	NA	15	TRBJ2-1	TRBD1	TRBV5-1
TGCGCCAGCACCGGGTTGCTTTCCAATGAGCAGTTCTTC	CASTGLLSNEQFF	few	13	TRBJ2-1	NA	TRBV4-1
TGTGCCAGCAGCTTACAGGAACTCTACACCGGGGAGCTGTTTTTT	CASSLQELYTGELFF	NA	15	TRBJ2-2	NA	TRBV7-9
TGTGCCAGCAGTTTAGAAAAAGAGGGGGCGTGGGGCACTGAAGCTTTCTTT	CASSLEKEGAWGTEAFF	NA	17	TRBJ1-1	TRBD1	TRBV27
TGCAGCGTTGAGGACAGGGGGGTCACAGATACGCAGTATTTT	CSVEDRGVTDTQYF	NA	14	TRBJ2-3	TRBD1	TRBV29-1
TGTGCCAGCAGCTTAAGTCCCCAGGGGAACACCGGGGAGCTGTTTTTT	CASSLSPQGNTGELFF	NA	16	TRBJ2-2	NA	TRBV7-2
TGTGCCAGCAGCCTATCCCAGCGGGATAGCACAGATACGCAGTATTTT	CASSLSQRDSTDTQYF	NA	16	TRBJ2-3	TRBD2	TRBV7-9
TGTGCCAGCAGCTTAGGGACAGCCTACGAGCAGTACTTC	CASSLGTAYEQYF	NA	13	TRBJ2-7	NA	TRBV7-8
TGTGCCAGCAGCCCCCCAGGGGGCAGGACTCAGCCCCAGCATTTT	CASSPPGGRTQPQHF	NA	15	TRBJ1-5	TRBD1	TRBV7-2
TGCGCCAGCAGCATAGGACAGCCTAACTATGGCTACACCTTC	CASSIGQPNYGYTF	NA	14	TRBJ1-2	NA	TRBV5-1
TGCGCCAGCAGTGAGTCTAGCTCCTACAATGAGCAGTTCTTC	CASSESSSYNEQFF	NA	14	TRBJ2-1	NA	TRBV10-1
TGCGCCAGCAGCTTGCAAAATAATGAAAAACTGTTTTTT	CASSLQNNEKLFF	NA	13	TRBJ1-4	NA	TRBV5-1
TGTGCCAGCAGCTTAACTAGCGGGGGATCCTACGAGCAGTACTTC	CASSLTSGGSYEQYF	NA	15	TRBJ2-7	TRBD2	TRBV7-9
TGTGCCAGCAGTTCTTACAGGGGGGAGATGGCTTTCTTT	CASSSYRGEMAFF	NA	13	TRBJ1-1	TRBD1	TRBV6-5
TGTGCCAGCAGCCCCGGGACAGACACTGAAGCTTTCTTT	CASSPGTDTEAFF	NA	13	TRBJ1-1	TRBD1	TRBV9
TGTTCCAGCCAGGGCGGTAATTCACCCCTCCACTTT	CSSQGGNSPLHF	NA	12	TRBJ1-6	NA	TRBV7-9
TGTGCCACCAGCGGCCAGTCTAGCGGGAGTATCTACAATGAGCAGTTCTTC	CATSGQSSGSIYNEQFF	NA	17	TRBJ2-1	TRBD2	TRBV15
TGTGCCAGCAGCTCCATACAGGGGACCGAAGCTTTCTTT	CASSSIQGTEAFF	NA	13	TRBJ1-1	TRBD1	TRBV5-4
TGTGCCACCAGCAGAGAGCCATCCGCACGCGAATACGAGCAGTACTTC	CATSREPSAREYEQYF	NA	16	TRBJ2-7	NA	TRBV15
TGTGCCAGCACGCGACTCTTCAGCTCCTACAATGAGCAGTTCTTC	CASTRLFSSYNEQFF	NA	15	TRBJ2-1	NA	TRBV6-5
TGCGCCAGCTTCGAAACAGAGTTTGTTTACTCTGGGGCCAACGTCCTGACTTTC	CASFETEFVYSGANVLTF	NA	18	TRBJ2-6	NA	TRBV5-1
TGTGCCTGGGGGACAGGGGGCGGATACGAGCAGTACTTC	CAWGTGGGYEQYF	NA	13	TRBJ2-7	TRBD1	TRBV30
TGTGCCAGCAGCTTAGTAAGCGATGAGCAGTTCTTC	CASSLVSDEQFF	NA	12	TRBJ2-1	NA	TRBV11-2
TGTGCCAGCAGCTTTCCGGTGGGGGGGATCAGTGAAAAACTGTTTTTT	CASSFPVGGISEKLFF	NA	16	TRBJ1-4	NA	TRBV7-9
TGTGCCAGCAGCTTAGAGCGAAGACTAGAGGGGTTCTTC	CASSLERRLEGFF	NA	13	TRBJ2-1	NA	TRBV11-2
TGTGCCAGCTCACTGACCGGGACAGGGGACACTGAAGCTTTCTTT	CASSLTGTGDTEAFF	once	15	TRBJ1-1	TRBD1	TRBV18
TGTGCCAGCAGGTTCGCCCGGGAGACCCAGTACTTC	CASRFARETQYF	few	12	TRBJ2-5	NA	TRBV7-2
TGTGCCAGCAGCCGGGGGGTTTTGGGCACCGGGGAGCTGTTTTTT	CASSRGVLGTGELFF	few	15	TRBJ2-2	TRBD2	TRBV7-2
TGCGCCAGCAGGGGGACAGGGGTTGCGGGGGGCAACACAGATACGCAGTATTTT	CASRGTGVAGGNTDTQYF	NA	18	TRBJ2-3	TRBD1	TRBV5-1
TGTGCCAGCAGGGCGACAGGGGACGGCAATCAGCCCCAGCATTTT	CASRATGDGNQPQHF	few	15	TRBJ1-5	TRBD1	TRBV6-1
TGTGCCAGCAGTGAGGGGAGGAGCCCGGCGGCCAAAAACATTCAGTACTTC	CASSEGRSPAAKNIQYF	NA	17	TRBJ2-4	NA	TRBV2
TGTGCCAGCAGCTTAGGTCTAGTTGCAGATACGCAGTATTTT	CASSLGLVADTQYF	NA	14	TRBJ2-3	NA	TRBV11-3
TGCGCCAGCAGCCAAGGAGTTGGGACAGGGGGCGGGGGCGAGCAGTACTTC	CASSQGVGTGGGGEQYF	NA	17	TRBJ2-7	TRBD1	TRBV4-1
TGTGCCAGCAGCTCCCACCCCGGGGGTTCCTACAATGAGCAGTTCTTC	CASSSHPGGSYNEQFF	NA	16	TRBJ2-1	NA	TRBV11-3
TGTGCCAGCAGCCCCAGGGGCTCCTACAATGAGCAGTTCTTC	CASSPRGSYNEQFF	NA	14	TRBJ2-1	NA	TRBV7-3
TGTGCCAGCAGCCAAGGAGCGGGGGGGCTGAAGACCCAGTACTTC	CASSQGAGGLKTQYF	NA	15	TRBJ2-5	TRBD2	TRBV4-2
TGTGCCAGCAGCCAAGAATCGGGAGGTGGAAAAGCTTTCTTT	CASSQESGGGKAFF	NA	14	TRBJ1-1	NA	TRBV4-2
TGTGCCAGCAGCCCCGGAGGGCGTTATGGAAACACCATATATTTT	CASSPGGRYGNTIYF	NA	15	TRBJ1-3	NA	TRBV6-5
TGTGCCTGGAGTGTAGCGGGGGGCCGTAATCAGCCCCAGCATTTT	CAWSVAGGRNQPQHF	few	15	TRBJ1-5	NA	TRBV30
TGTGCCTGGAGTGTGGGACTAGCCGGCGCTGAGCAGTTCTTC	CAWSVGLAGAEQFF	NA	14	TRBJ2-1	TRBD2	TRBV30